This T cell receptor (beta chain) emerged from a study of shared clonotypes between healthy human individuals. As for the study in general: CD4 naive and CD4 memory each took three plates per donor, while CD8 naive took two and CD8 memory one. Study observations and caveats: Sharing across four donors was highest in naive CD4 (roughly 5%) and lowest in memory CD8 (roughly 0.4%).

The V gene end was trimmed by 6 bases and the J gene end by 2 bases; junction bases not matched to a gene: 7. From germline, CDR1 is LGHNT and CDR2 FRNRAP. The CDR3 is made up of 14 amino acids. For this clone: Its specificity is not known.

Cells designated naive CD8 were CD45RO-negative and were positively selected for CCR7, with terminally differentiated effector memory CD45RA+ cells excluded. Adult Caucasians living in Nashville, Tennessee made up all of the donors. Repertoires were generated with immunoSEQ multiplex PCR, while TCRdb's copy carries only in-frame clones and drops some. This sample has about 2 million clones; approximately 94% occur once, and the top ten carry 0.85% to 1.2%. The sample consisted of naive CD8+ T cells sorted from blood. The chain links TRBV12-5 to TRBJ2-7; 7 bases line up with TRBD1. The receptor was derived from a man between 18 and 29 years old in good health. The CDR3 nucleotides are TGTGCTAGTGGCGATAGGGACAGAACCTACGAGCAGTACTTC. It codes for CASGDRDRTYEQYF.